This passage covers 24 T cell receptor beta chains from one sample sequenced in a study of T cells in Graves' hyperthyroidism and ophthalmopathy. There were TCR beta CDR3 regions amplified from RNA transcripts. HTBI primers drove first-round RT-PCR of the TCR CDR3. A single record per CDR3 protein comes from TCRdb applying MiXCR to the multiplex PCR reads. The data contain some 740,000 distinct CDR3 sequences, around 15% of them singletons. Sequencing used blood. The receptors here all came from a young woman with Graves' hyperthyroidism.

This clonotype has more than one count but fewer than ten. The DNA for the CDR3 is TGTGCCAGCTCACCGGTACTAGCGGGAACCACCGGGGAGCTGTTTTTT. It translates to CASSPVLAGTTGELFF. The chain joins TRBV18 to TRBJ2-2, with TRBD2 identical over 10 bases. The CDR3 runs to 16 residues. V was pared by 3 bases and J by 4 bases, with 5 bases of the junction left unmatched. Germline-derived CDR1 and CDR2 are KGHSH and LQKENI.

This clonotype turned up a few times. The J gene is TRBJ1-4, the V gene TRBV5-5; the match to TRBD1 covers 8 bases. V lost 2 bases and J lost 0; bases outside the gene matches: 12. The CDR3 runs to 19 residues. Per the germline V gene, CDR1 is SGHKS and CDR2 is YYEKEE (reference sequence). CDR3 sequence reads: CASSFRPGQVPATNEKLFF. DNA for the CDR3: TGTGCCAGCAGCTTCAGGCCGGGACAGGTGCCCGCAACTAATGAAAAACTGTTTTTT.

The J gene is TRBJ2-1, the V gene TRBV10-3; TRBD2 matches 11 bases. The V and J ends lost 0 bases and 4 bases, in that order; junction bases with no gene match: 5. Germline V lookup: CDR1 ENHRY, CDR2 SYGVKD. This CDR3 spans 17 amino acids. CDR3 in amino acids: CAISESIPSGGYNEQFF. CDR3 DNA: TGTGCCATCAGTGAGTCGATCCCTAGCGGGGGGTACAATGAGCAGTTCTTC.

In its sample, this clonotype was seen many times. CDR3: CASSFGQGRNKLFF. The CDR3 coding sequence is TGTGCCAGCAGCTTCGGCCAGGGGCGCAACAAGCTGTTTTTT. The V gene is TRBV11-3, the J gene TRBJ2-2, with D maybe TRBD1 (6 bases). The V and J ends lost 3 bases and 12 bases respectively, with 17 bases between them. Germline V gene lookup returns CDR1 SGHNT and CDR2 YENEEA. This CDR3 has 14 amino acids.

This clonotype appeared many times. This chain joins TRBV30 and TRBJ2-3; possibly TRBD2 for D (7 bases). The CDR3 runs to 17 residues. Germline lookup yields CDR1 GTSNPN and CDR2 SVGIG (reference sequence). V was pared by 3 bases and J by 1 base, with 20 bases between. CDR3 protein: CAWSIYPPGGGTDTQYF. In nucleotides, the CDR3 is TGTGCCTGGAGCATATATCCCCCGGGGGGCGGCACAGATACGCAGTATTTT.

In this sample, this clonotype turned up many times. The chain has TRBV9 and TRBJ2-1; 11 positions agree with TRBD2. CDR1 SGDLS and CDR2 YYNGEE come from the germline V gene. The CDR3 consists of 20 residues. Trimming removed 3 bases from V and 0 bases from J; junction bases left unmatched: 14. DNA of the CDR3: TGTGCCAGCAGCGCGGCCGGACTAGCGGGCGCCGAACCCTCCTACAATGAGCAGTTCTTC. Its translation is CASSAAGLAGAEPSYNEQFF.

This clonotype was counted a few times. The CDR3 protein is CASGESVQTYEQYF. The CDR3 coding sequence is TGTGCCAGCGGGGAGTCAGTCCAAACCTACGAGCAGTACTTC. The V gene is TRBV6-2 or TRBV6-3, the J gene TRBJ2-7, with D maybe TRBD2 (5 bases). The V end was cut by 8 bases, the J end by 2 bases, with 16 bases between. In germline, CDR1 is MNHEY, CDR2 SVGEGT. The CDR3 sequence is 14 residues long.

The chain combines TRBV2 with TRBJ2-2; 7 bases match TRBD1. This CDR3 contains 15 residues. Trimming cost V 4 bases and J 0 bases; bases outside gene matches: 2. CDR1 and CDR2 from the germline V gene are SNHLY and FYNNEI. CDR3 protein: CASSGGQANTGELFF. The CDR3 bases are TGTGCCAGCAGTGGAGGACAGGCGAACACCGGGGAGCTGTTTTTT.

The table lists this clonotype with a few counts. The V and J genes are TRBV19 and TRBJ2-6, with TRBD1 identical over 7 bases. CDR1 is LNHDA, CDR2 SQIVND, per germline (reference sequence). The V segment lost 7 bases and the J segment 2 bases; nucleotides outside the gene matches: 2. The CDR3 length is 14 residues. Written as DNA, the CDR3 is TGTGCCAGTAATGACAGGGCTGGGGCCAACGTCCTGACTTTC. Amino acids: CASNDRAGANVLTF.

This clonotype was picked up many times. This chain connects TRBV6-1 to TRBJ2-5; the D gene is possibly TRBD1 (5 bases). Germline V gene lookup returns CDR1 MNHNS and CDR2 SASEGT. Trimming cost V 4 bases and J 5 bases, with 17 bases left between them. The CDR3 contains 15 residues. The CDR3 sequence: CASSAQQGAGETQYF. The CDR3 DNA follows: TGTGCCAGCAGTGCGCAACAAGGGGCAGGGGAGACCCAGTACTTC.

This clonotype was observed a handful of times. This chain joins TRBV29-1 and TRBJ2-7; D is undetermined. In germline, CDR1 is SQVTM, CDR2 ANQGSEA. The CDR3 sequence is 12 residues long. Trimming cost V 4 bases and J 3 bases, with 10 bases left between them. CDR3 DNA sequence: TGCAGCGTTGTTTTCAATGGCTACGAGCAGTACTTC. It yields the protein CSVVFNGYEQYF.

This chain's CDR3 is CSASIGAFTQFF. CDR3 in DNA: TGCAGTGCTAGTATTGGAGCGTTCACGCAGTTCTTC. V gene TRBV20-1 combines with J gene TRBJ2-1; D is uncertain. Trimming left V 3 bases short and J 12 bases short, with 15 bases between. The CDR3 covers 12 residues. In germline, CDR1 is DFQATT, CDR2 SNEGSKA (reference sequence).

The gene calls are TRBV28 and TRBJ2-7; unclear D gene. The CDR3 extends over 16 amino acids. CDR1 and CDR2 (germline): MDHEN, SYDVKM. Between the trimmed V and J ends, which lost 6 bases and 0 bases, there was a span of 18 bases. This CDR3 reads CASSAPGQAYSYEQYF. The CDR3 nucleotides are TGTGCCAGCAGCGCCCCTGGGCAGGCGTACTCCTACGAGCAGTACTTC.

CDR3 amino acids: CSALQGIGYGYTF. The CDR3 DNA follows: TGCAGCGCTTTACAGGGAATCGGTTATGGCTACACCTTC. The chain uses TRBV29-1 and TRBJ1-2, with D possibly matching TRBD1 (6 bases). Deletions cut 7 bases from V and 5 bases from J, with 17 bases between. Germline values: CDR1 SQVTM, CDR2 ANQGSEA. The CDR3 has 13 amino acids.

V usage is TRBV12-3 or TRBV12-4 and J usage is TRBJ1-5; 10 bases align to TRBD1. The J segment lost 0 bases and the V segment lost 4 bases, leaving 12 bases of the junction unmatched. CDR3 length equals 19 residues. The CDR3 region has the DNA TGTGCCAGCAGTTGGCCCCGGGACAGGGGAATCGATAGCAATCAGCCCCAGCATTTT. Residues: CASSWPRDRGIDSNQPQHF.

As regards this clonotype: It may be a read error: a sequence one base away is much more abundant. The chain is built from TRBV12-3 or TRBV12-4 and TRBJ2-3; 7 nucleotides line up with TRBD1. The CDR3 loop spans 14 amino acids. CDR3 nucleotide sequence: TGTGCCAGCAGTTGGGACAGTTTCACAGATGCGCAGTATTTT. This sequence encodes CASSWDSFTDAQYF.

The CDR3 spells CATSRTGAAFF. The CDR3 nucleotides read TGTGCCACCAGCAGGACAGGGGCGGCTTTCTTT. This chain links TRBV15 with TRBJ1-1; 8 bases are shared with TRBD1. V lost 3 bases, J lost 11 bases, and 2 bases stayed unmatched. Germline CDR1 is LNHNV and CDR2 is YYDKDF (reference sequence). The CDR3 totals 11 residues.

This clonotype was found many times. The CDR3 spells CATAGSLNTEAFF. In DNA, the CDR3 is TGTGCCACCGCGGGGTCTCTGAACACTGAAGCTTTCTTT. This chain uses TRBV28 with TRBJ1-1; D remains ambiguous. V lost 10 bases and J lost 0, with 12 bases in between. This CDR3 spans 13 amino acids. The V gene's germline CDR1 is MDHEN and CDR2 SYDVKM.

The CDR3 DNA is TGCAGTGCTAGACCAACCGGGACTAGCGGTGAGCAGTTCTTC. Protein product: CSARPTGTSGEQFF. V usage is TRBV20-1 and J usage is TRBJ2-1, with 11 bases that match TRBD2. Germline V lookup: CDR1 DFQATT, CDR2 SNEGSKA (reference sequence). The CDR3 contains 14 residues. Trimming removed 2 bases from V and 9 bases from J; junction bases left unmatched: 6.

Concerning this clonotype: A much larger clone sits a single nucleotide away, making a read error possible. The chain has TRBV2 and TRBJ2-1, with D maybe TRBD1 (5 bases). Germline-derived CDR1 and CDR2 are SNHLY and FYNNEI. The CDR3 totals 15 residues. The CDR3 protein is CASSLRQGPYSEQFF. Written as DNA, the CDR3 is TGTGCCAGTTCCTTGAGGCAGGGTCCCTACAGTGAGCAGTTCTTC.

This clonotype has a count of ten or more. V usage is TRBV3-1 and J usage is TRBJ2-1; no clear D gene. Trimming left V 7 bases short and J 6 bases short, with 19 bases between. Germline CDR1 LGHDT, CDR2 YNNKEL (reference sequence). CDR3 size: 15 residues. CDR3 sequence (DNA): TGTGCCAGCACCACTGCACGGCACGTAAGCAATGAGCAGTTCTTC. This gives the protein CASTTARHVSNEQFF.

There are a few counts of this clonotype. The CDR3 coding sequence is TGTGCCAGCAGTGAAAGGAGTAGGGGCGGCTACACCTTC. This translates into CASSERSRGGYTF. The rearrangement links TRBV6-1 to TRBJ1-2, with D tentatively TRBD1 (5 bases). The germline CDR1 and CDR2 sequences are MNHNS and SASEGT. V was clipped by 2 bases and J by 8 bases, with 12 bases between them. This CDR3 has 13 residues.

Ten or more counts support this clonotype. J is TRBJ1-1 and V is TRBV2, with 9 bases matching TRBD1. CDR3 length equals 14 residues. After removal of 5 bases from V and 1 base from J, the junction contained 2 bases not matched to a gene. The germline V gene encodes CDR1 SNHLY and CDR2 FYNNEI. CDR3 protein: CASSLDRGNTEAFF. In DNA form, the CDR3 reads TGTGCCAGCAGTTTGGACAGGGGGAACACTGAAGCTTTCTTT.

This clonotype was counted at least ten times. The chain employs TRBV12-3 or TRBV12-4 and TRBJ1-2, with D possibly matching TRBD1 (5 bases). V lost 6 bases to trimming and J lost 5 bases, with 16 bases between them. This CDR3 is built from 14 residues. The CDR3 here is CASSNPGGGYGYTF. The CDR3 DNA sequence: TGTGCCAGCAGCAATCCCGGGGGAGGATATGGCTACACCTTC.